This record covers a single TCR beta chain. It lacks a known antigen. The sample holds no much larger clone one base away, and base qualities are not on file. TCRB CDR3 regions were amplified from about 2 ug genomic DNA, or all available DNA if less, using the immunoSEQ assay. The multiplex PCR employed 60 forward primers targeting TCR V beta segments and 13 reverse primers targeting J beta segments. Synthetic control templates were spiked into each sample at limiting dilution to estimate reads per starting template. Sequencing produced 87 bp reads on the Illumina HiSeq System. The authors processed their data as follows. PCR and sequencing errors were removed by a nearest neighbor algorithm that merged closely related sequences. TCR overlap was defined as the percentage of unique tumor TCR beta sequences that were also present in the same patient's peripheral blood. The table comes from immuneACCESS by way of TCRdb, which keeps in-frame sequences with V and J called. Part of the clones is missing from these tables; in studies checked, under half for an unresolved V gene and the rest for unknown reasons. The D gene and trimming were derived from the DNA, and the V and J assignments and clone size from that table. This sample holds 25,000 to 35,000 clones; 90% to 95% were observed only once. The leading ten clones occupy more than 2% of the sample.

The entry originates in a study of glioma-infiltrating T cells after dendritic cell vaccination (dated by TCRdb to 2016 to 2017). Regarding the study in general: A cohort of approximately 15 glioblastoma patients from Phase I and II dendritic cell vaccination trials was included, of whom 9 were newly diagnosed and 6 had recurrent disease. Patients received autologous tumor lysate-pulsed dendritic cell vaccination between about 2002 and 2013. The vaccine consisted of monocyte-derived dendritic cells cultured approximately seven days with IL-4 and GM-CSF, then pulsed overnight with autologous tumor lysate. Each patient got three intradermal injections of the dendritic cell vaccine, spaced at biweekly intervals, in the arm below the axilla. In glioblastoma patients vaccinated with dendritic cells, deep sequencing of TCR beta CDR3 regions served to measure tumor-infiltrating lymphocyte content and to compare repertoires between tumor and blood. Survival after dendritic cell vaccination was correlated with TCR sequencing metrics, such as TIL content and the overlap between tumor and blood repertoires.

Selection of patients required sufficient residual fresh-frozen tumor tissue and over two years of available survival data. Molecular status otherwise varied across the glioblastoma patients, but none of them carried an isocitrate dehydrogenase mutation. PBMC were collected before vaccination, two weeks after the third vaccination, and at tumor progression if progression occurred. The Qiagen DNeasy Blood extraction Kit was used to extract genomic DNA. Overall study results and their limits: The three-group TCR overlap response model was characterized as speculative, and prospective validation of the model was stated to be required. After dendritic cell vaccination, a higher estimated pretreatment TIL content predicted longer time to progression and overall survival. The cohort was small and heterogeneous, and full blood and tumor sets were available for few patients, with initial-recurrent tumor pairs available for even fewer patients. TCR clonality showed no direct relationship with survival, which suggests that a diverse polyclonal response may matter.

The specimen was blood, collected before dendritic cell vaccination. This TCR came from a human donor with glioblastoma.

The bases are TGTGCCAGCGGGGGACCACGCAGGGGCGGCTATGGCTACACCTTC. This yields the protein CASGGPRRGGYGYTF. Recombination connected TRBV11-2 to TRBJ1-2; the D gene is perhaps TRBD1, on 6 matching bases. From the cysteine up to the phenylalanine, the CDR3 has a length of 15 residues. Only the CDR3 DNA is retained, 45 bases long and in frame from the first base. A distance of 20 bases separates the germline ends of V and J, which lose 8 bases and 4 bases respectively. CDR1 SGHAT and CDR2 FQNNGV are derived from the germline V gene.